Each of the 20 T cell receptor beta chains below was sequenced from the same sample in a study of T cell responses to AZD1222 COVID-19 vaccine. The table came from immunoSEQ multiplex PCR; TCRdb's copy has only in-frame clones and leaves some out. Of about 180,000 clones in the sample, around 90% were seen once. This sample comprised peripheral blood, obtained 28 days after the second AZD1222 dose. The receptor set was obtained from an adult who received the AZD1222 COVID-19 vaccine.

This clone was seen only a few times. This chain joins TRBV5-4 and TRBJ1-2, with D possibly matching TRBD1 (5 bases). V was pared by 3 bases and J by 7 bases, with 16 bases between. This CDR3 spans 14 amino acids. The germline V gene encodes CDR1 SGHNT and CDR2 YYREEE (reference sequence). The CDR3 sequence: CASSWMGGEIGYTF. CDR3 bases: TGTGCCAGCAGCTGGATGGGAGGGGAAATTGGCTACACCTTC.

The chain links TRBV3-1 (or the pseudogene TRBV3-2) to TRBJ2-2; 11 nucleotides line up with TRBD2. From germline, CDR1 is LGHDT and CDR2 YNNKEL (reference sequence). The CDR3 covers 16 residues. V lost 3 bases and J lost 1; bases outside the gene matches: 1. The CDR3 is CASSQGTSGNTGELFF. CDR3 DNA: TGTGCCAGCAGCCAGGGGACTAGCGGGAACACCGGGGAGCTGTTTTTT.

V and J are TRBV5-1 and TRBJ1-3; 7 positions match TRBD1. The CDR3 totals 14 residues. Germline CDR1 is SGHRS and CDR2 is YFSETQ. The J segment lost 4 bases and the V segment lost 2 bases, leaving 3 bases of the junction unmatched. The CDR3 sequence: CASSFTGVGNTIYF. In nucleotides, the CDR3 is TGCGCCAGCAGCTTCACAGGGGTGGGAAACACCATATATTTT.

The J gene is TRBJ2-7, the V gene TRBV18, with 12 bases matching TRBD1. Germline trimming cut 3 bases from V and 7 bases from J; bases unmatched to any gene: 10. This CDR3 region has 16 residues. Germline CDR1 is KGHSH and CDR2 is LQKENI. In DNA form, the CDR3 reads TGTGCCAGCTCACCGTCCCCGGGACAGGGGGCGAGGGAGCAGTACTTC. Protein sequence: CASSPSPGQGAREQYF.

This chain uses TRBV9 with TRBJ2-3; 14 nucleotides line up with TRBD2. The V segment lost 3 bases and the J segment 2 bases; nucleotides outside the gene matches: 8. This CDR3 contains 18 residues. Germline values: CDR1 SGDLS, CDR2 YYNGEE. CDR3 residues: CASSGGTSGGWATDTQYF. As DNA, the CDR3 is TGTGCCAGCAGCGGTGGGACTAGCGGGGGTTGGGCCACAGATACGCAGTATTTT.

The V gene is TRBV5-1, the J gene TRBJ1-1; D is possibly TRBD1 (6 bases). CDR1 SGHRS and CDR2 YFSETQ come from the germline V gene. V lost 4 bases to trimming and J lost 2 bases, with 12 bases between them. This CDR3 region has 14 residues. The CDR3 here is CASSGPTGNTEAFF. Written as DNA, the CDR3 is TGCGCCAGCAGCGGCCCGACAGGCAACACTGAAGCTTTCTTT.

This chain uses TRBV7-2 with TRBJ2-1, with 9 bases aligning to TRBD2. CDR1 and CDR2 (germline): SGHTA, FQGNSA. The trim removed 0 bases at V and 9 bases at J, leaving 6 bases unmatched. CDR3 length: 15 residues. The DNA for the CDR3 is TGTGCCAGCAGCTTAGCAGGCGGGGGGGCCAGTGAGCAGTTCTTC. It is translated as CASSLAGGGASEQFF.

The genes are TRBV2 and TRBJ2-7; 13 bases align to TRBD2. With V trimmed by 8 bases and J by 4 bases, 14 bases remained unmatched. Germline V lookup: CDR1 SNHLY, CDR2 FYNNEI. This CDR3 has 17 residues. CDR3 nucleotides: TGTGCCAGCTTTTCGACTAGCGGGAGGTCCAAGGGGTACGAGCAGTACTTC. This translates into CASFSTSGRSKGYEQYF.

This sequence joins TRBV7-3 and TRBJ1-1; possibly TRBD1 for D (5 bases). This CDR3 spans 14 amino acids. Per germline, CDR1 SGHTA and CDR2 FQGTGA. V was trimmed by 2 bases and J by 3 bases, leaving 10 bases between them. The CDR3 region is CASSLRGLDTEAFF. DNA for the CDR3: TGTGCCAGCAGCTTACGGGGCCTGGACACTGAAGCTTTCTTT. Looking up the rest from reference TRBV7-3 and TRBJ1-1 gives the full variable domain: GAGVSQTPSNKVTEKGKYVELRCDPISGHTALYWYRQSLGQGPEFLIYFQGTGAADDSGLPNDRFFAVRPEGSVSTLKIQRTERGDSAVYLCASSLRGLDTEAFFGQGTRLTVV.

This clone was found once. Additional DNA sequences in this sample encode the identical CDR3. The chain is built from TRBV6-5 and TRBJ1-6; D is unresolved. V was clipped by 6 bases and J by 7 bases, with 7 bases between them. The CDR3 extends over 12 amino acids. The germline V gene encodes CDR1 MNHEY and CDR2 SVGAGI. CDR3 loop: CASSLRNSPLHF. The CDR3 nucleotides are TGTGCCAGCAGCCTAAGGAATTCACCCCTCCACTTT.

The CDR3 coding sequence is TGTGCCAGTAGTATAAGGGGTAGCGGGACAACCTACGAGCAGTACTTC. It yields the protein CASSIRGSGTTYEQYF. The chain recombines TRBV19 with TRBJ2-7, with 8 bases aligning to TRBD2. CDR3 size: 16 residues. The V segment lost 2 bases and the J segment 2 bases; nucleotides outside the gene matches: 8. Looked up from germline, CDR1 is LNHDA and CDR2 is SQIVND (reference sequence). Drawing the rest from reference TRBV19 and TRBJ2-7, the complete variable domain is DGGITQSPKYLFRKEGQNVTLSCEQNLNHDAMYWYRQDPGQGLRLIYYSQIVNDFQKGDIAEGYSVSREKKESFPLTVTSAQKNPTAFYLCASSIRGSGTTYEQYFGPGTRLTVT.

This clone was observed once. V is TRBV4-1 and J is TRBJ2-2, with D possibly matching TRBD1 (5 bases). Germline CDR1 reads MGHRA; CDR2 reads YSYEKL. This CDR3 has 13 residues. Trimming pared 3 bases from V and 6 bases from J, leaving 8 bases between. CDR3 sequence (DNA): TGCGCCAGCAGCCAGACGACAGCCGGGGAGCTGTTTTTT. Its translation is CASSQTTAGELFF.

This sequence joins TRBV5-5 and TRBJ1-6; D gene uncertain. Germline loops: CDR1 SGHKS, CDR2 YYEKEE (reference sequence). V gave up 5 bases and J gave up 8 bases, with 17 bases separating them. The CDR3 is 15 amino acids. The CDR3 region has the DNA TGTGCCAGCAGTCCCCTCGAGGGCTTGTATTCACCCCTCCACTTT. It translates to CASSPLEGLYSPLHF.

The rearrangement joins TRBV7-9 to TRBJ2-2; either TRBD1 or TRBD2 may supply D (5 bases each). The CDR3 runs 15 residues. V was cut by 7 bases and J by 6 bases, with 18 bases left in between. CDR1 SEHNR and CDR2 FQNEAQ come from the germline V gene (reference sequence). This chain's CDR3 is CASIIGLGVSGELFF. In DNA, the CDR3 is TGTGCCAGCATCATAGGATTGGGGGTGTCCGGGGAGCTGTTTTTT.

V and J are TRBV6-4 and TRBJ2-3; maybe TRBD1 (6 bases). Trimming took 2 bases from V and 1 from J, leaving 10 bases between them. The CDR3 spans 15 residues. The germline CDR1 and CDR2 sequences are MRHNA and SNTAGT. CDR3 loop: CASSDGEGGTDTQYF. In nucleotides, the CDR3 is TGTGCCAGCAGTGACGGTGAGGGGGGCACAGATACGCAGTATTTT.

The chain combines TRBV12-3 or TRBV12-4 with TRBJ1-1, with D perhaps matching TRBD1 (5 bases). With 4 bases removed from V and 4 bases from J, the gap between germline ends came to 10 bases. The CDR3 spans 13 residues. The CDR3, as DNA: TGTGCCAGCAGTTACCAGGGCATCACTGAAGCTTTCTTT. Its translation is CASSYQGITEAFF.

V and J are TRBV3-1 (or the pseudogene TRBV3-2) and TRBJ2-1, with unresolved D. Germline CDR1 and CDR2: LGHDT and YNNKEL (reference sequence). The CDR3 is 13 amino acids. Trimming shortened V by 1 base and J by 6 bases, and 7 bases separated the two germline ends. The CDR3 loop is CASSQAPPNEQFF. For the CDR3, the DNA is TGTGCCAGCAGCCAAGCTCCTCCCAATGAGCAGTTCTTC.

The rearrangement links TRBV5-1 to TRBJ2-3, with TRBD1 matching over 8 bases. With V trimmed by 3 bases and J by 3 bases, 3 bases remained unmatched. The CDR3 extends over 14 amino acids. Germline values: CDR1 SGHRS, CDR2 YFSETQ. The CDR3 spells CASSWRQGTDTQYF. CDR3 coding DNA: TGCGCCAGCAGCTGGAGACAGGGGACAGATACGCAGTATTTT.

J is TRBJ2-3 and V is TRBV7-3; D tentatively fits TRBD1 or TRBD2 (5 bases each). This CDR3 spans 14 amino acids. Trimming shortened V by 5 bases and J by 5 bases, and 14 bases separated the two germline ends. CDR1 is SGHTA and CDR2 is FQGTGA in the germline V gene. The CDR3 DNA reads TGTGCCAGCAGCGCCCATGGGACGGGAGATACGCAGTATTTT. Amino acid sequence: CASSAHGTGDTQYF.

The rearrangement links TRBV11-3 to TRBJ2-3, with 7 bases that match TRBD2. The CDR3 consists of 18 residues. Unmatched junction bases numbered 13, after V lost 4 bases and J lost 0 bases. Germline assignment: CDR1 SGHNT and CDR2 YENEEA. DNA of the CDR3: TGTGCCAGCAGCTCGAAAGGGTCTAGCGGACGAAGCACAGATACGCAGTATTTT. It encodes CASSSKGSSGRSTDTQYF.